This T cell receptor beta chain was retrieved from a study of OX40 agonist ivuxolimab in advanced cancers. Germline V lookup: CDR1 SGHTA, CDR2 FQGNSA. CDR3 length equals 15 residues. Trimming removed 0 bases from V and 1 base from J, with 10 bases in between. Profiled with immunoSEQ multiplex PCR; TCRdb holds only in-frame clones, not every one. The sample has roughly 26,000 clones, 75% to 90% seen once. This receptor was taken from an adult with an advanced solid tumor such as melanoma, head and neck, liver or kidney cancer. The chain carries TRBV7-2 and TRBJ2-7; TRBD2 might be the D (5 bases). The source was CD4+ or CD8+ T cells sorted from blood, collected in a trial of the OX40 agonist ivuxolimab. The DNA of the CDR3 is TGTGCCAGCAGCTTAGCCGTCGGCGGGTCCTACGAGCAGTACTTC. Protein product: CASSLAVGGSYEQYF.